These 23 T cell receptor beta chains were sequenced from one sample in a study of shared clonotypes between healthy human individuals. Naive CD8 cells lacked CD45RO, underwent positive selection for CCR7 and left out terminally differentiated effector memory CD45RA+ cells. This table comes from immunoSEQ multiplex PCR, and its TCRdb copy is limited to in-frame clones, with some not included. The sample carries about 1.9 million clones, just over 90% recorded once. Sample: naive CD8+ T cells from PBMCs. The receptors derive from a man aged 18 to 30 in good health. Some clones in this sample may be carry-over from other donors' samples.

This chain links TRBV28 with TRBJ2-3, with TRBD2 matching 8 bases. CDR3 length: 15 amino acids. V lost 7 bases to trimming and J lost 4 bases; unmatched junction nucleotides: 10. The germline V gene has CDR1 MDHEN and CDR2 SYDVKM. The CDR3 DNA is TGTGCCAGCAAATTGGCGGGAGGATCAGCAGATACGCAGTATTTT. Its protein is CASKLAGGSADTQYF.

The chain carries TRBV27 and TRBJ2-5, with 9 bases fitting TRBD1. CDR1 is MNHEY, CDR2 SMNVEV, per germline (reference sequence). Unmatched junction bases numbered 9, after V lost 5 bases and J lost 5 bases. The CDR3 sequence is 15 residues long. The CDR3 spells CASSIGGTGLETQYF. The DNA for the CDR3 is TGTGCCAGCAGTATCGGGGGGACAGGGCTGGAGACCCAGTACTTC.

This clone occurred once. This sample also contains other DNA sequences that code for the same CDR3. The chain combines TRBV27 with TRBJ2-1, with D hard to call. Trimming pared 4 bases from V and 5 bases from J, leaving 9 bases between. This CDR3 has 13 amino acids. Germline V gene lookup returns CDR1 MNHEY and CDR2 SMNVEV (reference sequence). In DNA, the CDR3 is TGTGCCAGCAGTTCTCTCTTGGACAATGAGCAGTTCTTC. Translating gives CASSSLLDNEQFF.

V and J are TRBV9 and TRBJ2-1, with no clear D. The V gene lost 2 bases and the J gene lost 0 bases, with 9 bases spanning the gap. The CDR3 has 15 residues. CDR1 SGDLS and CDR2 YYNGEE come from the germline V gene. The DNA of the CDR3 is TGTGCCAGCAGCGTGGACCCTAGCTCCTACAATGAGCAGTTCTTC. Its translation: CASSVDPSSYNEQFF.

In its sample, this clone was seen a few times. CDR3 in amino acids: CASGGTSYTGELFF. CDR3 DNA sequence: TGTGCCAGCGGCGGAACTTCCTACACCGGGGAGCTGTTTTTT. The genes are TRBV9 and TRBJ2-2; no definite D call. Germline CDR1 is SGDLS and CDR2 is YYNGEE. V was cut by 7 bases and J by 3 bases, with 13 bases left in between. There are 14 residues in the CDR3.

The rearrangement joins TRBV28 to TRBJ2-1; TRBD2 matches at 11 bases. V lost 5 bases to trimming and J lost 5 bases; unmatched junction nucleotides: 5. Germline lookup yields CDR1 MDHEN and CDR2 SYDVKM. The CDR3 is 15 residues long. The CDR3 loop is CASSLLSGRDNEQFF. CDR3 nucleotide sequence: TGTGCCAGCAGTCTCCTTAGCGGGAGGGACAATGAGCAGTTCTTC.

The chain links TRBV13 to TRBJ2-3, with a possible D match to TRBD1 (6 bases). The V end was cut by 5 bases, the J end by 5 bases, with 23 bases between. The CDR3 is made up of 17 amino acids. Germline values: CDR1 PRHDT, CDR2 FYEKMQ (reference sequence). CDR3 region: CASSPLQGRTDQDTQYF. Written as DNA, the CDR3 is TGTGCCAGCAGCCCCCTCCAGGGTCGGACAGATCAAGATACGCAGTATTTT.

The chain employs TRBV9 and TRBJ1-5; perhaps TRBD1 as D (5 bases). Germline V gene lookup returns CDR1 SGDLS and CDR2 YYNGEE. Between the trimmed V and J ends, which lost 4 bases and 5 bases, there was a span of 10 bases. CDR3 length equals 13 residues. The DNA of the CDR3 is TGTGCCAGCAGCCGGGGGATGGATCAGCCCCAGCATTTT. Protein sequence: CASSRGMDQPQHF.

The chain carries TRBV9 and TRBJ2-7, with D possibly TRBD1 on 5 matching bases. CDR3 length equals 13 residues. The V end was cut by 4 bases, the J end by 3 bases, with 11 bases between. Germline assignment: CDR1 SGDLS and CDR2 YYNGEE. The CDR3 sequence is CASSTQGDYEQYF. CDR3 bases: TGTGCCAGCAGCACTCAGGGTGACTACGAGCAGTACTTC. The variable domain in full, with the rest retrieved from reference TRBV9 and TRBJ2-7, is DSGVTQTPKHLITATGQRVTLRCSPRSGDLSVYWYQQSLDQGLQFLIQYYNGEERAKGNILERFSAQQFPDLHSELNLSSLELGDSALYFCASSTQGDYEQYFGPGTRLTVT.

The chain combines TRBV6-6 with TRBJ2-2; TRBD1 matches 8 bases. CDR1 and CDR2 from the germline V gene are MNHNY and SVGAGI (reference sequence). The ends lost 10 bases at V and 1 base at J; junction bases unmatched: 5. The CDR3 totals 14 residues. This chain's CDR3 is CATPDRGNTGELFF. Here the CDR3 DNA reads TGTGCCACACCAGACAGGGGGAACACCGGGGAGCTGTTTTTT.

The rearrangement joins TRBV4-3 to TRBJ2-7, with D hard to call. This CDR3 is 17 amino acids long. The V and J ends lost 0 bases and 1 base respectively, with 16 bases between them. In germline, CDR1 is LGHNA, CDR2 YSLEER. DNA for the CDR3: TGCGCCAGCAGCCAAGAAAGGTGGGTCCATCGTTCCTACGAGCAGTACTTC. Protein product: CASSQERWVHRSYEQYF.

To note about this clone: A junction boundary mismatches the germline segment, possibly from a read error. This chain connects TRBV28 to TRBJ1-2; D possibly corresponds to TRBD1 (5 bases). Per the germline V gene, CDR1 is MDHEN and CDR2 is SYDVKM. CDR3 length: 15 amino acids. CDR3 sequence: CASSLAGSALRVLIF. The CDR3 DNA reads as TGTGCCAGCAGTTTAGCGGGGTCCGCCCTCAGGGTCCTTATCTTC.

CDR3 nucleotide sequence: TGTGCCAGCTGCAGACTAGCGGGGTACAATGAGCAGTTCTTC. This gives the protein CASCRLAGYNEQFF. The chain couples TRBV27 to TRBJ2-1; 11 bases fit TRBD2. This CDR3 is built from 14 residues. The germline CDR1 and CDR2 sequences are MNHEY and SMNVEV (reference sequence). Trimming cost V 8 bases and J 4 bases; bases outside gene matches: 4.

CDR3 region: CASRGDRATEAFF. Here the CDR3 DNA reads TGTGCCAGCAGGGGAGACAGAGCCACTGAAGCTTTCTTT. J is TRBJ1-1 and V is TRBV28, with a possible D match to TRBD1 (5 bases). V lost 6 bases, J lost 4 bases, and 12 bases lay in between. The CDR3 has 13 amino acids. Looked up from germline, CDR1 is MDHEN and CDR2 is SYDVKM.

V gene TRBV25-1 combines with J gene TRBJ2-1; D remains ambiguous. The CDR3 runs 17 residues. Trimming removed 9 bases at V and 10 bases at J, with 31 bases between. Germline loops: CDR1 MGHDK, CDR2 SYGVNS. CDR3 protein: CARTSSPFTATYGEQFF. The CDR3 DNA follows: TGTGCCAGGACTTCCAGTCCCTTCACCGCTACCTACGGGGAGCAGTTCTTC.

V and J are TRBV7-9 and TRBJ2-1, with TRBD1 identical over 9 bases. The CDR3 extends over 15 amino acids. V lost 4 bases, J lost 5 bases, and 6 bases stayed unmatched. CDR1 SEHNR and CDR2 FQNEAQ come from the germline V gene (reference sequence). The CDR3 nucleotides read TGTGCCAGCAGCTCCCGGGACAGGGACCACAATGAGCAGTTCTTC. It translates to CASSSRDRDHNEQFF.

The V gene is TRBV27, the J gene TRBJ2-3, with 9 bases that match TRBD1. CDR1 and CDR2 (germline): MNHEY, SMNVEV (reference sequence). The CDR3 loop spans 14 amino acids. Unmatched junction bases numbered 4, after V lost 5 bases and J lost 4 bases. The CDR3 here is CASSITGGPDTQYF. DNA for the CDR3: TGTGCCAGCAGTATAACAGGGGGCCCAGATACGCAGTATTTT.

The chain combines TRBV19 with TRBJ1-2, with D possibly matching TRBD1 (5 bases). The V gene lost 3 bases and the J gene lost 8 bases, with 16 bases spanning the gap. This CDR3 is built from 14 residues. Germline-derived CDR1 and CDR2 are LNHDA and SQIVND (reference sequence). The CDR3 region has the DNA TGTGCCAGTAGTATTGGTGCAGGGAGGGGCGGCTACACCTTC. Translated, it gives CASSIGAGRGGYTF.

V gene TRBV9 combines with J gene TRBJ2-2, with 7 bases lining up with TRBD1. V was clipped by 4 bases and J by 5 bases; unmatched bases: 8. The CDR3 consists of 15 residues. Germline lookup yields CDR1 SGDLS and CDR2 YYNGEE. The DNA of the CDR3 is TGTGCCAGCAGCCCACCCGCGACAGGGACCGGGGAGCTGTTTTTT. Its protein product is CASSPPATGTGELFF.

The chain has TRBV11-2 and TRBJ1-2; D is undetermined. Deletions cut 4 bases from V and 7 bases from J, with 10 bases between. The CDR3 runs to 12 residues. CDR1 is SGHAT and CDR2 is FQNNGV in the germline V gene. The CDR3 region is CASSSDERGYTF. The CDR3 DNA follows: TGTGCCAGCAGCTCGGATGAGCGTGGCTACACCTTC.

The V call is TRBV5-1, the J call TRBJ2-7; 13 bases match TRBD2. Losses at the gene ends were 4 bases for V and 5 bases for J; bases not matched to a gene: 15. This CDR3 has 18 amino acids. Looked up from germline, CDR1 is SGHRS and CDR2 is YFSETQ. The CDR3 loop is CASSPTSGRIVGSDEQYF. CDR3 nucleotide sequence: TGCGCCAGCAGCCCGACTAGCGGGAGGATTGTTGGTAGCGACGAGCAGTACTTC.

The chain links TRBV6-5 to TRBJ2-5; D possibly matches TRBD1 or TRBD2 (5 bases each). This CDR3 has 16 amino acids. Trimming took off 0 bases at V and 5 bases at J, with 16 bases between the two ends. Germline V gene lookup returns CDR1 MNHEY and CDR2 SVGAGI. Written as DNA, the CDR3 is TGTGCCAGCAGTTACTCGGGTGGGGGTTCGTGGGAGACCCAGTACTTC. Protein: CASSYSGGGSWETQYF.

The chain carries TRBV6-5 and TRBJ2-7; 13 bases are a match to TRBD2. After removal of 2 bases from V and 2 bases from J, the junction contained 3 bases not matched to a gene. The germline CDR1 and CDR2 sequences are MNHEY and SVGAGI. This CDR3 region has 16 residues. The CDR3 here is CASSYGLAGVPYEQYF. CDR3 in DNA: TGTGCCAGCAGTTACGGACTAGCGGGAGTCCCCTACGAGCAGTACTTC.